This T cell receptor beta chain originates from a study of blood T cell repertoires in COVID-19. TCRdb's copy holds only in-frame clones and misses some; the assay was immunoSEQ multiplex PCR. The sample includes roughly 190,000 clones, around 82% of them seen just once. Membership in each cohort depended on participant-reported clinical history. The germline V gene has CDR1 SGHAT and CDR2 FQNNGV. This CDR3 region has 15 residues. Trimming stripped 0 bases from V and 11 bases from J, with 16 bases between. The sample comprised PBMCs or T cells enriched from blood (not recorded which). This receptor was taken from a woman aged 45 to 65 with acute COVID-19. This chain connects TRBV11-2 to TRBJ2-2; possible D gene TRBD1, 5 bases. CDR3 in DNA: TGTGCCAGCAGCTTAGATCGTGGTCAGGGCGGCGAGCTGTTTTTT. This encodes CASSLDRGQGGELFF.